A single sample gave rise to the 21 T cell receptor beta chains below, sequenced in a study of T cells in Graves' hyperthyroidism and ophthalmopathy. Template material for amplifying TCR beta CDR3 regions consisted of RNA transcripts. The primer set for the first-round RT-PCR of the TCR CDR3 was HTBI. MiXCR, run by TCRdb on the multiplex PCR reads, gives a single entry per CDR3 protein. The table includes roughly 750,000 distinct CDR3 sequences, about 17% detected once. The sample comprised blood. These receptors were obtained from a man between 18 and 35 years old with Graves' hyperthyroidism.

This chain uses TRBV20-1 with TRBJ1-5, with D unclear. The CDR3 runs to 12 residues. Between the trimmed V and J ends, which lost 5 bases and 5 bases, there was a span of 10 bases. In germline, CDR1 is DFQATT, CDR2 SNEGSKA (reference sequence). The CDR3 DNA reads TGCAGTGCTGCCAGACTGTATCAGCCCCAGCATTTT. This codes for CSAARLYQPQHF.

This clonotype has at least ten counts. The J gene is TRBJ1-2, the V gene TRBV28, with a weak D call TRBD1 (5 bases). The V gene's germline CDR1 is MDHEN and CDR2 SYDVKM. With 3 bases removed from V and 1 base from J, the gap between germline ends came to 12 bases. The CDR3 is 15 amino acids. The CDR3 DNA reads TGTGCCAGCAGTTTGGGACGGGGCCTTAACTATGGCTACACCTTC. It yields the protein CASSLGRGLNYGYTF.

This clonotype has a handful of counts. DNA of the CDR3: TGCGCCAGCAGTGAGATCCCGTCAGAGACCCAGTACTTC. Amino acid sequence: CASSEIPSETQYF. The chain links TRBV10-1 to TRBJ2-5, with D uncertain. With 2 bases removed from V and 4 bases from J, the gap between germline ends came to 8 bases. The CDR3 spans 13 residues. Looked up from germline, CDR1 is WNHNN and CDR2 is SYGVQD (reference sequence).

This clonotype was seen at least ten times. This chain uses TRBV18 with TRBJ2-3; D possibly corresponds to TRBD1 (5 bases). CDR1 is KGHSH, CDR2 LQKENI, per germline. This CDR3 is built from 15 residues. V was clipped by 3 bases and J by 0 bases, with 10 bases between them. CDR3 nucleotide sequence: TGTGCCAGCTCACCTGGGGCAGGTAGCACAGATACGCAGTATTTT. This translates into CASSPGAGSTDTQYF.

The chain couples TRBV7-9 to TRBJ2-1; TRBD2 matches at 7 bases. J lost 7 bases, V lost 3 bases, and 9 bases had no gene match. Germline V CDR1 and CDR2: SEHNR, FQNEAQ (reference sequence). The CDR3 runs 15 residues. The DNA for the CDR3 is TGTGCCAGCAGCTTCCATTCGGGGGGTATGAATGAGCAGTTCTTC. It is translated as CASSFHSGGMNEQFF. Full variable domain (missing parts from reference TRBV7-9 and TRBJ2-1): DTGVSQNPRHKITKRGQNVTFRCDPISEHNRLYWYRQTLGQGPEFLTYFQNEAQLEKSRLLSDRFSAERPKGSFSTLEIQRTEQGDSAMYLCASSFHSGGMNEQFFGPGTRLTVL.

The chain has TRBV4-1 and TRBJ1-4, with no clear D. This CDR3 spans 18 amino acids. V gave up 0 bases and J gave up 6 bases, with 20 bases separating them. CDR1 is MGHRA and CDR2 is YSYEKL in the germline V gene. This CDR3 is CASSQETGISNGHEKLFF. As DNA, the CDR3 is TGCGCCAGCAGCCAAGAAACCGGGATTAGTAATGGGCATGAAAAACTGTTTTTT.

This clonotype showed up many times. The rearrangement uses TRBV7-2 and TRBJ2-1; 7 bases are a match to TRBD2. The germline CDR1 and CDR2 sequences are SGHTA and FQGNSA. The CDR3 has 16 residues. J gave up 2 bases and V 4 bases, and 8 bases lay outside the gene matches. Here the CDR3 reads CASSSLGRLPYNEQFF. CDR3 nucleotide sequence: TGTGCCAGCAGCTCCCTCGGGAGGCTCCCCTACAATGAGCAGTTCTTC.

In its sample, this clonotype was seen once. In DNA form, the CDR3 reads TGCGCCAGCAGCCGAATACGCAGGAGCCCCGAGTTCTACGAGCAGTACTTC. Translating it yields CASSRIRRSPEFYEQYF. J is TRBJ2-7 and V is TRBV4-1, with unresolved D. Germline CDR1 and CDR2: MGHRA and YSYEKL. The CDR3 is 17 residues long. Trimming shortened V by 4 bases and J by 3 bases, and 22 bases separated the two germline ends.

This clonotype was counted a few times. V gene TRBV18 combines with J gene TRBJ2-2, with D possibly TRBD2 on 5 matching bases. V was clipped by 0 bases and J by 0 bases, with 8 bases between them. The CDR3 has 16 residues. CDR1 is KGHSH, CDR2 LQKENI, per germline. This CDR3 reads CASSPPMGANTGELFF. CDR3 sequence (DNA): TGTGCCAGCTCACCACCGATGGGAGCGAACACCGGGGAGCTGTTTTTT.

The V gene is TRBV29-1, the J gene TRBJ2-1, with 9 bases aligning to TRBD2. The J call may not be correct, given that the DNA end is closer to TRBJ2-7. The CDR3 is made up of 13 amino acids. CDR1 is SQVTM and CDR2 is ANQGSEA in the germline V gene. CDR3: CSGAPRRGGEQYF. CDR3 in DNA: TGCAGCGGTGCCCCTAGGCGGGGGGGTGAGCAGTACTTC.

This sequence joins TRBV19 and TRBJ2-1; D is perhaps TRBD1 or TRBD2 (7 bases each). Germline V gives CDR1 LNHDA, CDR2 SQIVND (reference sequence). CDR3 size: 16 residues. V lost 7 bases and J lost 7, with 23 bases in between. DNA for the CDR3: TGTGCCAGTATTGGGGGGGCAGGGGGAAACACAAATGAGCAGTTCTTC. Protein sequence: CASIGGAGGNTNEQFF.

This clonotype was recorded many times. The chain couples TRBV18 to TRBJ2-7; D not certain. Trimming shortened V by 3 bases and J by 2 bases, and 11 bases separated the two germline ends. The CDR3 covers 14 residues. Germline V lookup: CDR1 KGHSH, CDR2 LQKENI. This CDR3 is CASSPVEETYEQYF. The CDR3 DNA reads TGTGCCAGCTCACCCGTCGAGGAGACCTACGAGCAGTACTTC.

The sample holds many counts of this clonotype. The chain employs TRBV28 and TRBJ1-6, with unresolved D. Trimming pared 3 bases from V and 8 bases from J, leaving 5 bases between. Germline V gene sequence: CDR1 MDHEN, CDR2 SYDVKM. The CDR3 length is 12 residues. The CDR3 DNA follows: TGTGCCAGCAGTTTCGGGGATTCACCCCTCCACTTT. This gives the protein CASSFGDSPLHF.

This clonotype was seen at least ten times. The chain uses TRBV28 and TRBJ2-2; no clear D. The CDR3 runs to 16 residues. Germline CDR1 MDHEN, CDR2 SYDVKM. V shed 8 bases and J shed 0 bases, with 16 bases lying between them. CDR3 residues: CASVRAAASNTGELFF. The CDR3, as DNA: TGTGCCAGCGTAAGGGCGGCCGCCTCGAACACCGGGGAGCTGTTTTTT.

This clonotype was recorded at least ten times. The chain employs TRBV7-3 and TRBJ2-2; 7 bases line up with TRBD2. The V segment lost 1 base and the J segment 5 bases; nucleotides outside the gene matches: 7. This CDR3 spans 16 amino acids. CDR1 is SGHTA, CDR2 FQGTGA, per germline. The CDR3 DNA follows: TGTGCCAGCAGCTTAAACCAAGCGGGAATAACCGGGGAGCTGTTTTTT. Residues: CASSLNQAGITGELFF. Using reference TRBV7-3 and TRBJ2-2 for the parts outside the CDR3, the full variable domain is GAGVSQTPSNKVTEKGKYVELRCDPISGHTALYWYRQSLGQGPEFLIYFQGTGAADDSGLPNDRFFAVRPEGSVSTLKIQRTERGDSAVYLCASSLNQAGITGELFFGEGSRLTVL.

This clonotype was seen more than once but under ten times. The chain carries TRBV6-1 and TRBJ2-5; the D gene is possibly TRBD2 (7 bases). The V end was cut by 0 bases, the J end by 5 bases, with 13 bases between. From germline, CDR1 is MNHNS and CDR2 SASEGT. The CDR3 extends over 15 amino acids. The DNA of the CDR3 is TGTGCCAGCAGTGAAGCACGGCGGGGGCCGGAGACCCAGTACTTC. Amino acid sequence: CASSEARRGPETQYF.

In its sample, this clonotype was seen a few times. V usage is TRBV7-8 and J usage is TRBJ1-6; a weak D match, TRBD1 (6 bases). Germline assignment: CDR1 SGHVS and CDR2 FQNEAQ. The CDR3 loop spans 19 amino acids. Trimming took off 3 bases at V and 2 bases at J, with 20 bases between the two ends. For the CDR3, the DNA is TGTGCCAGCAGCTTGTCCGGGACAATGAGATATACCTATAATTCACCCCTCCACTTT. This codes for CASSLSGTMRYTYNSPLHF. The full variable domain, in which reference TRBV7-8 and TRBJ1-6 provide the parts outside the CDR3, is GAGVSQSPRYKVAKRGQDVALRCDPISGHVSLFWYQQALGQGPEFLTYFQNEAQLDKSGLPSDRFFAERPEGSVSTLKIQRTQQEDSAVYLCASSLSGTMRYTYNSPLHFGNGTRLTVT.

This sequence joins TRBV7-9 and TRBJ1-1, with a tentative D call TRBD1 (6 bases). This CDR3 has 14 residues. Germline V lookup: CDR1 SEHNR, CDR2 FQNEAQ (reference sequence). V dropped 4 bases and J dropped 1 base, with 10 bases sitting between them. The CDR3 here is CASSSDRRNTEAFF. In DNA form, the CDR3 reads TGTGCCAGCAGCTCTGACAGGAGGAACACTGAAGCTTTCTTT.

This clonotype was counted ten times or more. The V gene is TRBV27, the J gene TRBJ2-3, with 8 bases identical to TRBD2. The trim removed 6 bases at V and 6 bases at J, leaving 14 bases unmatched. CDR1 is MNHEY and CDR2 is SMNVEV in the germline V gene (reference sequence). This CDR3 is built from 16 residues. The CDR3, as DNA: TGTGCCAGCAGCCGACTGACTAGCGCCTCCCGCGATACGCAGTATTTT. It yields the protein CASSRLTSASRDTQYF.

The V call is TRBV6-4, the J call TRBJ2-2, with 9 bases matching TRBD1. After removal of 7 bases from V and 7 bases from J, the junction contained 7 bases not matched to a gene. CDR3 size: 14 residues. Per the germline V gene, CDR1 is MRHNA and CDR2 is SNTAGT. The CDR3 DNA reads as TGTGCCAGCAAGCCGGGACAGGGCAACGGGGAGCTGTTTTTT. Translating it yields CASKPGQGNGELFF.

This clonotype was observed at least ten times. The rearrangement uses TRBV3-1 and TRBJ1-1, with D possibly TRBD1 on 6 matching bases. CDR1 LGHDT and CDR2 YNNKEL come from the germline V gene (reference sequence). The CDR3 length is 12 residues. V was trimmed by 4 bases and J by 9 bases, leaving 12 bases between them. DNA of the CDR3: TGTGCCAGCAGCCGGAGGGGGAGTCAAGCTTTCTTT. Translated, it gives CASSRRGSQAFF.